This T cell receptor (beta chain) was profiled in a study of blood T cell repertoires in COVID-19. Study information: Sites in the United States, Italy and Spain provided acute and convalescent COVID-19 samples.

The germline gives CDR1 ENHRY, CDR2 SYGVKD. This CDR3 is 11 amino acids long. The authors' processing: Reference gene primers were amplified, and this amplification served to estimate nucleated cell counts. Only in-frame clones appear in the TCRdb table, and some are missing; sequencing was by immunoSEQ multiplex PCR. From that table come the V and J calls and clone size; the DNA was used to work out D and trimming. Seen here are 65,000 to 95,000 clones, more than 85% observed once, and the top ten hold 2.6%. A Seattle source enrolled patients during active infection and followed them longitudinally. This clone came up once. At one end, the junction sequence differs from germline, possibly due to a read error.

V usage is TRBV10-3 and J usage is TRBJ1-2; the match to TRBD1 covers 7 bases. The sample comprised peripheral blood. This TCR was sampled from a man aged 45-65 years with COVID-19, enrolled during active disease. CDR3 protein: CAISDTRQGLF. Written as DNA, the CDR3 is TGTGCCATCAGTGACACAAGACAGGGCCTCTTC.